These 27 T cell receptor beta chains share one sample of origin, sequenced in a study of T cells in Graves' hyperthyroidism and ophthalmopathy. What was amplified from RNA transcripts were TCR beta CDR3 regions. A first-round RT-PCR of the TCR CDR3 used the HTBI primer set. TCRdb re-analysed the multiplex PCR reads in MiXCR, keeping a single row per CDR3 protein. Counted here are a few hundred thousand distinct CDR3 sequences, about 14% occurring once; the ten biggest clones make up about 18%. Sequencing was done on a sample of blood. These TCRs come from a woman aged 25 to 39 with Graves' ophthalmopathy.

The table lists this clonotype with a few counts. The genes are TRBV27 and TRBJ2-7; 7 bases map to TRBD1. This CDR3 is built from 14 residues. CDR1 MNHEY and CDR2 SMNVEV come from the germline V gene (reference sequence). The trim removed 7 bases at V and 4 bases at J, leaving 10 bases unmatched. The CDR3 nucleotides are TGTGCCAGCAAGTTTGAGACAGGGAGTTACGAGCAGTACTTC. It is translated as CASKFETGSYEQYF.

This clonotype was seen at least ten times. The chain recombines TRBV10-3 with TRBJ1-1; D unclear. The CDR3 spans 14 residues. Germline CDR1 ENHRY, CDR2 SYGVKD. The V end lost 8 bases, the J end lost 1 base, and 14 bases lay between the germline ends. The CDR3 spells CAIGRTTPNTEAFF. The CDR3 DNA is TGTGCCATCGGGAGGACCACCCCGAACACTGAAGCTTTCTTT.

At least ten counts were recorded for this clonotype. The CDR3 loop is CASSQAADEQYF. The DNA of the CDR3 is TGTGCCAGCAGCCAGGCGGCGGACGAGCAGTACTTC. V gene TRBV13 combines with J gene TRBJ2-7; no reliable D call. Germline V gives CDR1 PRHDT, CDR2 FYEKMQ (reference sequence). This CDR3 region has 12 residues. V was pared by 5 bases and J by 5 bases, with 10 bases between.

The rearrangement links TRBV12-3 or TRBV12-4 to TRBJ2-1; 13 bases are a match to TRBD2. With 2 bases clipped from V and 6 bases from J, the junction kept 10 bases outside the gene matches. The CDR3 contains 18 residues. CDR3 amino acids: CASSLWPGTSGDFNEQFF. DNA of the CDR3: TGTGCCAGCAGTTTATGGCCCGGGACTAGCGGGGACTTCAATGAGCAGTTCTTC.

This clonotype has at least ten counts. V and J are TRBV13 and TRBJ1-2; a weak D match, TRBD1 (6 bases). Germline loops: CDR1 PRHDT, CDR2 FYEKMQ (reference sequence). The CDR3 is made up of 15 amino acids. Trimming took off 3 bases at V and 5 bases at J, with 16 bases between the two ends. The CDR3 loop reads CASSLKNREEYGYTF. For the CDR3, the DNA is TGTGCCAGCAGCTTGAAAAACAGGGAGGAATATGGCTACACCTTC.

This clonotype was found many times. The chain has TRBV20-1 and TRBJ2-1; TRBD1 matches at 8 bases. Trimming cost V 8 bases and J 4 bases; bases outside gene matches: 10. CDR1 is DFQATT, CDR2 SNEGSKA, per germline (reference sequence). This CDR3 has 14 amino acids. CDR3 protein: CSQPVRGPYNEQFF. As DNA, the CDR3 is TGCAGTCAACCGGTCAGGGGGCCTTACAATGAGCAGTTCTTC.

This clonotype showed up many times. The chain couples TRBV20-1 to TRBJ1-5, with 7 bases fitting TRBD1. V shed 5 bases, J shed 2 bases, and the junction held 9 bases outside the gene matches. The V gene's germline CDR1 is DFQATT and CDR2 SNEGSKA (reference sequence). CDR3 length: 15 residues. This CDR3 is CSADDRVVGNQPQHF. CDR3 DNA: TGCAGTGCTGACGACAGGGTAGTTGGCAATCAGCCCCAGCATTTT.

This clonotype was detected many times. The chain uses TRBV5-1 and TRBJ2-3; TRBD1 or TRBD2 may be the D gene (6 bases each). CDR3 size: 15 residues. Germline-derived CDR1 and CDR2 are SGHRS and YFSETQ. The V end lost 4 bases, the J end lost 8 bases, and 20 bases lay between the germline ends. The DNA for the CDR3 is TGCGCCAGCAGCACGCGGGGAGGCCCAGGGGTTACGCAGTATTTT. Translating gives CASSTRGGPGVTQYF.

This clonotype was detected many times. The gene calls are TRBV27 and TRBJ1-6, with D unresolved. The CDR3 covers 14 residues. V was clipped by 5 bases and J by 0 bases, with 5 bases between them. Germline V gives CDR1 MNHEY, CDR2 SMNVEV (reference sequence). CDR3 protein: CASSRSSYNSPLHF. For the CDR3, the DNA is TGTGCCAGCAGTCGTAGCTCCTATAATTCACCCCTCCACTTT.

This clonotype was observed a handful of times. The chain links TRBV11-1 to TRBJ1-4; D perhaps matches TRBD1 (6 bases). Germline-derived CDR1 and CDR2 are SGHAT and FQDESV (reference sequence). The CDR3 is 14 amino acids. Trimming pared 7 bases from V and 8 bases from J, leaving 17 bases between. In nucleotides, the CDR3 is TGTGCCAGCACGATCCGGGGGCCAGGAGAAAAACTGTTTTTT. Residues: CASTIRGPGEKLFF. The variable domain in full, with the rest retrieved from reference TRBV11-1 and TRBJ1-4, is EAEVAQSPRYKITEKSQAVAFWCDPISGHATLYWYRQILGQGPELLVQFQDESVVDDSQLPKDRFSAERLKGVDSTLKIQPAELGDSAMYLCASTIRGPGEKLFFGSGTQLSVL.

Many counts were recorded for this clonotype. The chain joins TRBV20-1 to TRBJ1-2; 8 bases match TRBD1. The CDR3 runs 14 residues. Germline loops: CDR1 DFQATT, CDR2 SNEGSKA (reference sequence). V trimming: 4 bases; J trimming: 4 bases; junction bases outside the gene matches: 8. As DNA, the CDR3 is TGCAGTGCTATCCCAGGGGGCGATGGCTATGGCTACACCTTC. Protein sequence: CSAIPGGDGYGYTF.

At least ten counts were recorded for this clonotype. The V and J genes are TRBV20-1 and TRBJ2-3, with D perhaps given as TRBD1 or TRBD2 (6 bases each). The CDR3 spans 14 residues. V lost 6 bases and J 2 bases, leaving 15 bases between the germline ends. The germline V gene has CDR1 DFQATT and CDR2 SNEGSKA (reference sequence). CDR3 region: CSATKGGPTDTQYF. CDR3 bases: TGCAGTGCAACAAAGGGGGGTCCCACAGATACGCAGTATTTT.

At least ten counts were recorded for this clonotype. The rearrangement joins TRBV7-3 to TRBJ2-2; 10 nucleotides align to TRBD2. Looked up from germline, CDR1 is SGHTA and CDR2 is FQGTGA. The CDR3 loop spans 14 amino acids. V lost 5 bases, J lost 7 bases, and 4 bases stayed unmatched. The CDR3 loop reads CASSRGLADGELFF. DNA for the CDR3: TGTGCCAGCAGCCGTGGACTAGCGGACGGGGAGCTGTTTTTT. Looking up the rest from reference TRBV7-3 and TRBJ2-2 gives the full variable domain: GAGVSQTPSNKVTEKGKYVELRCDPISGHTALYWYRQSLGQGPEFLIYFQGTGAADDSGLPNDRFFAVRPEGSVSTLKIQRTERGDSAVYLCASSRGLADGELFFGEGSRLTVL.

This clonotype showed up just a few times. Here the CDR3 reads CASSQATGVNQPQHF. The CDR3 DNA follows: TGTGCCAGCAGCCAAGCGACAGGTGTGAATCAGCCCCAGCATTTT. This sequence joins TRBV4-2 and TRBJ1-5, with D perhaps matching TRBD1 (6 bases). Germline-derived CDR1 and CDR2 are LGHNA and YNFKEQ. Trimming removed 1 base at V and 4 bases at J, with 11 bases between. CDR3 size: 15 residues.

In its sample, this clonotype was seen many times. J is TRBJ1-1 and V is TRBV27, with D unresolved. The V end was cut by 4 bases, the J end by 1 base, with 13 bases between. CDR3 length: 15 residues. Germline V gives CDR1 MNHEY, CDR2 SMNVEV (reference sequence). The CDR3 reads CASSSPRVGNTEAFF. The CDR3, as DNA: TGTGCCAGCAGTTCCCCCCGGGTAGGGAACACTGAAGCTTTCTTT.

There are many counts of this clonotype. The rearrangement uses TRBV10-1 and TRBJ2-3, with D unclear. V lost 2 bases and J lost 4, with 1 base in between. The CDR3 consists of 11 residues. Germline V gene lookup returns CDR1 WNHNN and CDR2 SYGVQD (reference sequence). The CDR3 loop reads CASSEADTQYF. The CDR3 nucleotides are TGCGCCAGCAGTGAGGCAGATACGCAGTATTTT.

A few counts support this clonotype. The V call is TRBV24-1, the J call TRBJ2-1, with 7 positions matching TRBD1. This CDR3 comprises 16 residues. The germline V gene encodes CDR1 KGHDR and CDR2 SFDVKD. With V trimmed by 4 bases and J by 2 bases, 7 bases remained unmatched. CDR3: CATSDPGQDPYNEQFF. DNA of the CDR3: TGTGCCACCAGTGACCCTGGACAGGACCCCTACAATGAGCAGTTCTTC.

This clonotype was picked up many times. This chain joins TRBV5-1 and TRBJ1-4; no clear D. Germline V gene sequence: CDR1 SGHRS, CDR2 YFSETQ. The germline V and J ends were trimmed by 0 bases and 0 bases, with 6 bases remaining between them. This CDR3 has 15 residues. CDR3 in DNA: TGCGCCAGCAGCTTGGGGCGACCAACTAATGAAAAACTGTTTTTT. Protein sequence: CASSLGRPTNEKLFF.

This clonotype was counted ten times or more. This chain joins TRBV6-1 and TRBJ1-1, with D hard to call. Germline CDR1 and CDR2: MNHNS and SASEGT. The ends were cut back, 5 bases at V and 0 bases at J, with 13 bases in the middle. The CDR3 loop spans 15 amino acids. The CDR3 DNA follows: TGTGCCAGCAGTTACGGCCGCTTATTGAACACTGAAGCTTTCTTT. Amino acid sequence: CASSYGRLLNTEAFF.

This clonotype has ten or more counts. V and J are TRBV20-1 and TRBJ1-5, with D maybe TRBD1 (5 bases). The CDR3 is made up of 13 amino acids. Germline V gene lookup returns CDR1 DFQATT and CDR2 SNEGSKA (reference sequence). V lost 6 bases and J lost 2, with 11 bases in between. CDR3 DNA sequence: TGCAGTGCAGCCAGGGTTGGCAATCAGCCCCAGCATTTT. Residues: CSAARVGNQPQHF.

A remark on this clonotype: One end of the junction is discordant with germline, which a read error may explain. Here the CDR3 reads CASSERTGRDAF. The CDR3 DNA reads TGTGCCAGCAGTGAACGGACAGGCCGCGACGCCTTC. The chain recombines TRBV6-1 with TRBJ1-2; the match to TRBD1 covers 7 bases. The germline gives CDR1 MNHNS, CDR2 SASEGT. The CDR3 consists of 12 residues.

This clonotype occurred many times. Here the CDR3 reads CSVGGGAYNEQFF. The CDR3, as DNA: TGCAGTGTGGGCGGGGGCGCCTACAATGAGCAGTTCTTC. The rearrangement links TRBV20-1 to TRBJ2-1; possible D gene TRBD2, 7 bases. The germline V gene has CDR1 DFQATT and CDR2 SNEGSKA (reference sequence). Trimming took off 7 bases at V and 2 bases at J, with 12 bases between the two ends. This CDR3 comprises 13 residues.

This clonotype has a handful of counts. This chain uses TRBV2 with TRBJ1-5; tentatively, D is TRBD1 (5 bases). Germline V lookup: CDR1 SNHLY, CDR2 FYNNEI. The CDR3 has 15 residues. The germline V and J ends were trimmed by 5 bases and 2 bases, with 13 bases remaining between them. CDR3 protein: CASSRDGRGNQPQHF. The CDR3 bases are TGTGCCAGCAGTCGGGACGGAAGGGGCAATCAGCCCCAGCATTTT. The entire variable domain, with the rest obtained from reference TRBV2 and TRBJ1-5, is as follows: EPEVTQTPSHQVTQMGQEVILRCVPISNHLYFYWYRQILGQKVEFLVSFYNNEISEKSEIFDDQFSVERPDGSNFTLKIRSTKLEDSAMYFCASSRDGRGNQPQHFGDGTRLSIL.

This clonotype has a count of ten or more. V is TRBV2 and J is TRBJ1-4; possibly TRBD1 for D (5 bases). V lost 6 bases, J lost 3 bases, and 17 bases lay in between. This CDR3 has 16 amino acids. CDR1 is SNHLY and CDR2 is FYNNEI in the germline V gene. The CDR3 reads CASRKEVRQPNEKLFF. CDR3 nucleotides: TGTGCCAGCAGAAAAGAAGTGAGACAGCCTAATGAAAAACTGTTTTTT.

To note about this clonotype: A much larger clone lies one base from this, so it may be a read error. The CDR3: CASLLWGHSYEQYF. The CDR3 DNA is TGTGCCAGCCTCTTGTGGGGCCACTCCTACGAGCAGTACTTC. The chain uses TRBV2 and TRBJ2-7; possible D gene TRBD1, 5 bases. The CDR3 length is 14 residues. Deletions cut 8 bases from V and 0 bases from J, with 14 bases between. Germline lookup yields CDR1 SNHLY and CDR2 FYNNEI.

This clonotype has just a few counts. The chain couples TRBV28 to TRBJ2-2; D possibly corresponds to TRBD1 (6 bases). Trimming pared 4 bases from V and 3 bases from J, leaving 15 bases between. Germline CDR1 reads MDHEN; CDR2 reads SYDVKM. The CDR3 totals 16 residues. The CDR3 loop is CASSSNRVEDTGELFF. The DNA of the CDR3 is TGTGCCAGCAGTTCTAACAGGGTAGAGGACACCGGGGAGCTGTTTTTT.

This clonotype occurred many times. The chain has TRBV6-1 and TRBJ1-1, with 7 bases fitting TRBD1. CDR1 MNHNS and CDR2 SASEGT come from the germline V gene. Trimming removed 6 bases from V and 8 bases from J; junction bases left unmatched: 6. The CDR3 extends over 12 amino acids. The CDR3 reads CASRRDRHEAFF. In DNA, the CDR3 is TGTGCCAGCAGACGGGACAGACACGAAGCTTTCTTT.